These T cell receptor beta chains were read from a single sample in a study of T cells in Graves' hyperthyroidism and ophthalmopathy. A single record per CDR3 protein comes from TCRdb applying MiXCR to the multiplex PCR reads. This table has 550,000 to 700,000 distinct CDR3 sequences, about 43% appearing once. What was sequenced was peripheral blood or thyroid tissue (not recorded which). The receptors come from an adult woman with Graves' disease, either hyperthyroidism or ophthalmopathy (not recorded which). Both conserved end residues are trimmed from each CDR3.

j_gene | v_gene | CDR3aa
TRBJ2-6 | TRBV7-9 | ATTPRANVLT
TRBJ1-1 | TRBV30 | AWTAGTPIRGTEAF
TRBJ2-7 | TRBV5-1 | ASSTVITRTAYEQY
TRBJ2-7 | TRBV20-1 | SADSARQSYEQY
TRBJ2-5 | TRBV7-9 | ASSLVPKFQETQY
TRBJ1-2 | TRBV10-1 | ASSEQELDYGYT
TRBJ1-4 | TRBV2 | ASQDRGRENEKLF
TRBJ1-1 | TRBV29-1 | SAQGQTTEAF
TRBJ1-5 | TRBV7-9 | ASSHRESSQH
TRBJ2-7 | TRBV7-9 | ASSVTGVAGEQY
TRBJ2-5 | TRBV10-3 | AISGGLAAETQY
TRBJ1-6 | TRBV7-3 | ASSLTVMGSPLH
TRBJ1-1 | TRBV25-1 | ASSRSENTEAF
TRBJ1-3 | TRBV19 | ASSADGGNTIY
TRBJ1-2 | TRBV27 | ASSLLTGAVGGYT
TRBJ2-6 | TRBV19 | ASSPDRGYSGANVLT
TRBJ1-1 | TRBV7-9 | ATTAAGIIGTEAF
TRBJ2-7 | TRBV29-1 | SVGQVGYEQY
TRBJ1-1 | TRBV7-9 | ASGEGGGKAF
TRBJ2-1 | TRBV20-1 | SASQPRTNNNEQF
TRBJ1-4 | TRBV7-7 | ASSLSAGEKLF
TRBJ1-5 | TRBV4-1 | ASSQRGLAQETQH
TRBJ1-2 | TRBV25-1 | ASSETGTARYGYT
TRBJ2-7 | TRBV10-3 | ATGDGEQY
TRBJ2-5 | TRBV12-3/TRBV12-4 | ASSRPGQGAVETQY
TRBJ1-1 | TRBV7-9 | ASLRSFAEAF
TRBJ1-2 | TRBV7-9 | ASSSMGQVGLDYT
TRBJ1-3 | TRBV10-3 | AISELETIY
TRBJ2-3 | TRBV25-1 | ASWGGHQY
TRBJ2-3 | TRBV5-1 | ASSPDSVADTQY
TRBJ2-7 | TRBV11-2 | ASSLVQGPYEQY
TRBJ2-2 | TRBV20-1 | SARVTSGWNGELF
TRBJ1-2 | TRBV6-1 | ASSLDGGWYGYT
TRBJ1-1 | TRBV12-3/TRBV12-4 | ASSPMGSMNTEAF